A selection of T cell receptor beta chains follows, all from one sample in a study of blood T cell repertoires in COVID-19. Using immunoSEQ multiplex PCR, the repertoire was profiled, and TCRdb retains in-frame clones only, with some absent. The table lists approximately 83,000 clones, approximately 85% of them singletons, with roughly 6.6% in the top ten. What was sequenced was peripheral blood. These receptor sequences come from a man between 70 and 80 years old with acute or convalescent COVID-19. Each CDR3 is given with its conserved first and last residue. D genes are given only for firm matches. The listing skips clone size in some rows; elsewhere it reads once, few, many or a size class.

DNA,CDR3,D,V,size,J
TGTGCCAGCTCACCTTCGAAGGGACAGGGGAAGGGCGAGCAGTACTTC,CASSPSKGQGKGEQYF,TRBD1,TRBV18,.,TRBJ2-7
TGTGCCAGCAGTTTACTCGACACTGAAGCTTTCTTT,CASSLLDTEAFF,.,TRBV12-3/TRBV12-4,.,TRBJ1-1
TGTGCCAGCTCGTTCGGGGGTTCACCCCTCCACTTT,CASSFGGSPLHF,.,TRBV18,.,TRBJ1-6
TGCGCCAGCAGATACGCTCCAGGGGCCGGTTCCTACAATGAGCAGTTCTTC,CASRYAPGAGSYNEQFF,.,TRBV5-1,.,TRBJ2-1
TGTGCCAGCAGCTTACAGGGATCTCATTCTCCAGATACGCAGTATTTT,CASSLQGSHSPDTQYF,.,TRBV7-6,.,TRBJ2-3
TGTGCCAGCAGCTTCAGCGGCTCAACGAATGAGCAGTTCTTC,CASSFSGSTNEQFF,.,TRBV11-3,.,TRBJ2-1
TGTGCCAGCAGCCAAGTACCAGGTTTTCAGCCCCAGCATTTT,CASSQVPGFQPQHF,.,TRBV3-1/TRBV3-2,.,TRBJ1-5
TGTGCCAGCAGTTACGGACTTAGTGGGCCCTACGAGCAGTACTTC,CASSYGLSGPYEQYF,.,TRBV6-5,.,TRBJ2-7
TGCGCCAGCAGGGGACAGGGGGCCGGGGAGCTGTTTTTT,CASRGQGAGELFF,TRBD1,TRBV10-1,.,TRBJ2-2
TGTGCCAGCAGCCCAGTATGGAGTACAAACTCTGGAAACACCATATATTTT,CASSPVWSTNSGNTIYF,.,TRBV3-1/TRBV3-2,.,TRBJ1-3
TGTGCCAGCAGCTTGTCAGGCACAGATACGCAGTATTTT,CASSLSGTDTQYF,.,TRBV5-4,once,TRBJ2-3
TGCGCCAGCAGCATATCCCCTAGCGGGGGGGCCGGTGATACGCAGTATTTT,CASSISPSGGAGDTQYF,TRBD2,TRBV5-1,.,TRBJ2-3
TGTGCCAGCAGTTTAGGACAGGGCTCCTATGAAAAACTGTTTTTT,CASSLGQGSYEKLFF,TRBD1,TRBV28,.,TRBJ1-4
TGTGCCAGCAGTGGACCATCACTGACAGGGTCCCTAAACGAGCAGTACTTC,CASSGPSLTGSLNEQYF,TRBD1,TRBV2,.,TRBJ2-7
TGTGCCAGCAGCCAGATAGCGGGACAACACCTGGGTGAGCAGTTCTTC,CASSQIAGQHLGEQFF,TRBD2,TRBV14,.,TRBJ2-1
TGTGCCAGCAGCACCAACCACAGGGGGGGGAATTACGAGCAGTACTTC,CASSTNHRGGNYEQYF,.,TRBV12-1,.,TRBJ2-7
TGTGCCAGCAGCGCCAGGGGAAGTGACTTTGGCTACACCTTC,CASSARGSDFGYTF,.,TRBV9,.,TRBJ1-2
TGCGCCAGCAGCCATCAGACTAGCGGGGGGCGGGTGCAGTATTTT,CASSHQTSGGRVQYF,TRBD2,TRBV4-3,.,TRBJ2-3
TGTGCCAGCAGCCCCCCCGGGGGAGGGACTGAAGCTTTCTTT,CASSPPGGGTEAFF,.,TRBV11-2,few,TRBJ1-1
TGTGCCAGCAGTCGACAGGAAGGCAATCAGCCCCAGCATTTT,CASSRQEGNQPQHF,.,TRBV6-5,.,TRBJ1-5
TGTGCCAGCAGCCCTAGGACAGGCAATAATTCACCCCTCCACTTT,CASSPRTGNNSPLHF,TRBD1,TRBV7-8,few,TRBJ1-6
TGTGCCAGCAGTTCCGACAGCAATAGCAATCAGCCCCAGCATTTT,CASSSDSNSNQPQHF,.,TRBV27,few,TRBJ1-5
TGTGCCAGCATTGGGGGGACAGGGAAGGCTAGCAATCAGCCCCAGCATTTT,CASIGGTGKASNQPQHF,TRBD1,TRBV28,.,TRBJ1-5
TGTGCCACCAGGCCCCAGGGGACCGGGGAGCTGTTTTTT,CATRPQGTGELFF,.,TRBV24-1,.,TRBJ2-2
TGTGCCAGCAGCTCCAGGGTTATCGGAAACATTCAGTACTTC,CASSSRVIGNIQYF,.,TRBV7-8,.,TRBJ2-4
TGTGCCAGCAGTTTAACAGTTCTCTACGAGCAGTACTTC,CASSLTVLYEQYF,.,TRBV12-3/TRBV12-4,.,TRBJ2-7
TGTGCCAGCAGTTTAGCGGGAGGGCCCGGCGAGCAGTACTTC,CASSLAGGPGEQYF,TRBD2,TRBV3-1/TRBV3-2,.,TRBJ2-7
TGTGCCAGCAGTAACGGACAGGGGGTCACAGATACGCAGTATTTT,CASSNGQGVTDTQYF,TRBD1,TRBV6-2/TRBV6-3,.,TRBJ2-3
TGTGCCAGTAGTATGCAGGGTACCAACTATGGCTACACCTTC,CASSMQGTNYGYTF,.,TRBV19,.,TRBJ1-2
TGCGCCAGCAGCCAAGACTTGAGAACTCTAAATTCACCCCTCCACTTT,CASSQDLRTLNSPLHF,.,TRBV4-3,.,TRBJ1-6
TGTGCCAGCAGCTTAGGAGGGGGGGACTATGGCTACACCTTC,CASSLGGGDYGYTF,.,TRBV7-2,few,TRBJ1-2
TGTGCCAGTAGTATACGACTAGCCGCCCCACCGGGTGAGCAGTTCTTC,CASSIRLAAPPGEQFF,TRBD2,TRBV19,.,TRBJ2-1
TGCGCCAGCAGCCTCGGACAGACTTATAGCAATCAGCCCCAGCATTTT,CASSLGQTYSNQPQHF,.,TRBV4-1,once,TRBJ1-5
TGTGCCAGCAGCTTAAGCGGCGGGCAGCCCCAGCATTTT,CASSLSGGQPQHF,.,TRBV7-2,.,TRBJ1-5
TGTGCCAGCAGCTTAACAGGGTACTACGAGCAGTACTTC,CASSLTGYYEQYF,.,TRBV7-9,.,TRBJ2-7
TGCGCCAGCAGCTTGGGGGGACTAGCGGGGAATCAAGAGACCCAGTACTTC,CASSLGGLAGNQETQYF,TRBD2,TRBV5-1,.,TRBJ2-5
TGTGCCAGCAGTTTATTACTTAACACCGGGGAGCTGTTTTTT,CASSLLLNTGELFF,.,TRBV27,.,TRBJ2-2
TGTGCCAGCAGCTTAGAATGGACAGGGAATCAGCCCCAGCATTTT,CASSLEWTGNQPQHF,TRBD1,TRBV7-2,.,TRBJ1-5
TGTGCCAGCAGCCCCCGAAGCGGCCAAAGCACAGATACGCAGTATTTT,CASSPRSGQSTDTQYF,.,TRBV7-3,once,TRBJ2-3
TGCGCCAGCAGCTTGGCTATAGGACAGCCGAACACTGAAGCTTTCTTT,CASSLAIGQPNTEAFF,.,TRBV5-1,.,TRBJ1-1
TGCGCCAGCAGCCTGGACTCTGGGCCCCAGCAGTTCTTC,CASSLDSGPQQFF,.,TRBV5-1,.,TRBJ2-1
TGTGCCAGCAGCCTCCAGGGGAACAACAATCAGCCCCAGCATTTT,CASSLQGNNNQPQHF,.,TRBV7-2,once,TRBJ1-5
TGTGCCATCAGTGACTTGTGGGGGGTCTCCTACGAGCAGTACTTC,CAISDLWGVSYEQYF,.,TRBV10-3,once,TRBJ2-7
TGCGCCAGCAGCCAAGGGTACAGGGCCGGCTACGAGCAGTACTTC,CASSQGYRAGYEQYF,.,TRBV4-1,.,TRBJ2-7
TGTGCCAGCAGCTTTTCAGGTATAAGCACAGATACGCAGTATTTT,CASSFSGISTDTQYF,.,TRBV7-3,.,TRBJ2-3
TGCAGCGTTGAAACCTTCGCACTGACACTAGCGGGAGCCTACAATGAGCAGTTCTTC,CSVETFALTLAGAYNEQFF,TRBD2,TRBV29-1,.,TRBJ2-1
TGCGCCAGCAGCTTGAGTATGGTTGGGACAGAGGTCAATGAGCAGTTCTTC,CASSLSMVGTEVNEQFF,TRBD1,TRBV5-1,.,TRBJ2-1
TGTGCCAGCAGCTTGGGAATGCGGCCCCAGCATTTT,CASSLGMRPQHF,.,TRBV5-8,.,TRBJ1-5